A selection of T cell receptor beta chains follows, all from one sample in a study of cytomegalovirus exposure and HLA in healthy donors. Some clones are missing from TCRdb's copy, which holds only in-frame ones; the method was immunoSEQ multiplex PCR. The sample has about 130,000 clones; about 82% are singletons. The sample was PBMCs. Receptors originate from a boy younger than 18 in good health and CMV-seronegative. Both conserved end residues are part of each CDR3.

cdr3_aa: CASSPPPDRYNEQFF; v_call: TRBV7-9; j_call: TRBJ2-1
cdr3_aa: CASSVTEPTGEQYF; v_call: TRBV19; j_call: TRBJ2-7
cdr3_aa: CAWSVGGSSEQYF; v_call: TRBV30; j_call: TRBJ2-7
cdr3_aa: CASSRLAGRFGKQYF; v_call: TRBV27; j_call: TRBJ2-7
cdr3_aa: CASMGGGGTISYEQYF; v_call: TRBV6-6; j_call: TRBJ2-7
cdr3_aa: CASKEGASYGYTF; v_call: TRBV5-7; j_call: TRBJ1-2
cdr3_aa: CASHRTGLAHQGHSYEQYF; v_call: TRBV5-7; j_call: TRBJ2-7
cdr3_aa: CASSFFRSQGRGSTGELFF; v_call: TRBV5-6; j_call: TRBJ2-2
cdr3_aa: CASSPDRGVYNEQFF; v_call: TRBV5-1; j_call: TRBJ2-1
cdr3_aa: CASSLAELAGEGWANEQYF; v_call: TRBV7-9; j_call: TRBJ2-7
cdr3_aa: CASSTAGVRYTF; v_call: TRBV6-1; j_call: TRBJ1-2
cdr3_aa: CASSPRGLASYNEQFF; v_call: TRBV19; j_call: TRBJ2-1
cdr3_aa: CASSPEDSYAYEQYF; v_call: TRBV4-2; j_call: TRBJ2-7
cdr3_aa: CASSPQGSPNEKLFF; v_call: TRBV19; j_call: TRBJ1-4
cdr3_aa: CSVREGWDGEQYF; v_call: TRBV29-1; j_call: TRBJ2-7
cdr3_aa: CAWSRGREVAFF; v_call: TRBV30; j_call: TRBJ1-1
cdr3_aa: CASSQVDLVTYNEQFF; v_call: TRBV4-1; j_call: TRBJ2-1
cdr3_aa: CASRADGQGDEKLFF; v_call: TRBV5-4; j_call: TRBJ1-4
cdr3_aa: CASTAGGRVNEQFF; v_call: TRBV5-6; j_call: TRBJ2-1
cdr3_aa: CASSLGQANQPQHF; v_call: TRBV7-9; j_call: TRBJ1-5
cdr3_aa: CASSLGVGLEQYF; v_call: TRBV27; j_call: TRBJ2-7
cdr3_aa: CAWSPGGGRSDYGYTF; v_call: TRBV30; j_call: TRBJ1-2
cdr3_aa: CASSFAGLTYNEQFF; v_call: TRBV27; j_call: TRBJ2-1
cdr3_aa: CASSAPGTLYEQYF; v_call: TRBV6-1; j_call: TRBJ2-7
cdr3_aa: CAGSWKTVFVNYGYTF; v_call: TRBV5-1; j_call: TRBJ1-2
cdr3_aa: CAYGGVTRNEKLFF; v_call: TRBV30; j_call: TRBJ1-4
cdr3_aa: CATSRPSGSRGYEQYF; v_call: TRBV15; j_call: TRBJ2-7
cdr3_aa: CASSYGTGGEAQHF; v_call: TRBV5-6; j_call: TRBJ1-5
cdr3_aa: CASNQDRAGYGYTF; v_call: TRBV5-4; j_call: TRBJ1-2
cdr3_aa: CAWSLDSYEQYF; v_call: TRBV30; j_call: TRBJ2-7
cdr3_aa: CASSSRYEQYF; v_call: TRBV9; j_call: NA
cdr3_aa: CASSSRLAGARTDTQYF; v_call: TRBV7-2; j_call: TRBJ2-3
cdr3_aa: CASSRAGQGSGANVLTF; v_call: TRBV5-4; j_call: TRBJ2-6
cdr3_aa: CASSLGTQREIIYEQFF; v_call: TRBV5-6; j_call: TRBJ2-1
cdr3_aa: CATSRDRSGGHNEQFF; v_call: TRBV15; j_call: TRBJ2-1
cdr3_aa: CASPSGRLTDTQYF; v_call: TRBV7-3; j_call: TRBJ2-3
cdr3_aa: CASRVSSYEQYF; v_call: TRBV30; j_call: TRBJ2-7
cdr3_aa: CASSLGLAEYNEQFF; v_call: TRBV5-6; j_call: TRBJ2-1
cdr3_aa: CAWSGDRGRTYEQYF; v_call: TRBV30; j_call: TRBJ2-7
cdr3_aa: CASSQEGRDTDTQYF; v_call: TRBV4-1; j_call: TRBJ2-3
cdr3_aa: CASSSPGDGLYEQYF; v_call: TRBV5-4; j_call: TRBJ2-7
cdr3_aa: CASSVELAGGPDETQYF; v_call: TRBV9; j_call: TRBJ2-5
cdr3_aa: CASSPGLAGGITDTQYF; v_call: TRBV7-6; j_call: TRBJ2-3
cdr3_aa: CAWRGGAGARTYEQYF; v_call: TRBV30; j_call: TRBJ2-7
cdr3_aa: CASSFRPTGGWVGELFF; v_call: TRBV7-9; j_call: TRBJ2-2
cdr3_aa: CASSDSAGTSGYNEQFF; v_call: TRBV6-4; j_call: TRBJ2-1
cdr3_aa: CASSFLAGANTEAFF; v_call: TRBV27; j_call: TRBJ1-1
cdr3_aa: CASSTWTSGRYEQYF; v_call: TRBV27; j_call: TRBJ2-7
cdr3_aa: CASRPPYGNQPQHF; v_call: TRBV6-6; j_call: TRBJ1-5
cdr3_aa: CASSPDRVPETQYF; v_call: TRBV27; j_call: TRBJ2-5
cdr3_aa: CASSMVGAYNEQFF; v_call: TRBV19; j_call: TRBJ2-1
cdr3_aa: CASSVGQGEDTIYF; v_call: TRBV5-1; j_call: TRBJ1-3